These 31 T cell receptor beta chains were all obtained from the same sample, sequenced in a study of cytomegalovirus exposure and HLA in healthy donors. Here immunoSEQ multiplex PCR was the method, and the copy in TCRdb shows in-frame clones only, minus some. The sample includes 90,000 to 150,000 clones, roughly 84% of them seen just once. Sequencing was carried out using PBMCs. The receptors here all came from a woman aged 25 to 39 in good health and CMV-seronegative.

This clone was found a few times. The chain employs TRBV11-2 and TRBJ2-5; 10 bases align to TRBD1. V was pared by 5 bases and J by 6 bases, with 12 bases of the junction left unmatched. The CDR3 extends over 16 amino acids. Germline-derived CDR1 and CDR2 are SGHAT and FQNNGV. Here the CDR3 reads CASSPAWTGGSKTQYF. In DNA form, the CDR3 reads TGTGCCAGCAGCCCCGCCTGGACAGGGGGAAGCAAGACCCAGTACTTC.

This clone has only a few counts. This chain uses TRBV19 with TRBJ1-2, with TRBD1 matching 8 bases. This CDR3 has 14 residues. The V segment lost 3 bases and the J segment 7 bases; nucleotides outside the gene matches: 7. Germline V lookup: CDR1 LNHDA, CDR2 SQIVND (reference sequence). CDR3 sequence reads: CASSITGGLSGYTF. The CDR3, as DNA: TGTGCCAGTAGTATCACAGGGGGTCTTAGTGGCTACACCTTC.

This rearrangement joins TRBV7-9 to TRBJ2-5, with D possibly matching TRBD1 (5 bases). CDR1 is SEHNR, CDR2 FQNEAQ, per germline (reference sequence). Trimming removed 5 bases at V and 5 bases at J, with 12 bases between. The CDR3 is 13 amino acids. The CDR3 here is CASSADSWETQYF. The CDR3, as DNA: TGTGCCAGCAGCGCCGACAGTTGGGAGACCCAGTACTTC.

This CDR3 is CASSLDQGVGYTF. CDR3 in DNA: TGTGCCAGCAGCTTAGATCAGGGGGTTGGCTACACCTTC. The V gene is TRBV7-8, the J gene TRBJ1-2, with 7 bases identical to TRBD1. The junction had 3 bases not matched to a gene; V was cut back by 1 base and J by 7 bases. This CDR3 region has 13 residues. CDR1 SGHVS and CDR2 FQNEAQ come from the germline V gene.

The V gene is TRBV27, the J gene TRBJ1-1; D gene unclear. V was cut by 7 bases and J by 3 bases, with 15 bases left in between. There are 14 residues in the CDR3. From germline, CDR1 is MNHEY and CDR2 SMNVEV (reference sequence). CDR3 in DNA: TGTGCCAGCACTCCCATTGCTGGGCACACTGAAGCTTTCTTT. Protein: CASTPIAGHTEAFF.

The chain couples TRBV27 to TRBJ2-7; 8 positions match TRBD1. The V gene end was trimmed by 2 bases and the J gene end by 4 bases; junction bases not matched to a gene: 7. The CDR3 is 15 residues long. From germline, CDR1 is MNHEY and CDR2 SMNVEV (reference sequence). CDR3 amino acids: CASSLQGAEVYEQYF. The CDR3, as DNA: TGTGCCAGCAGTTTACAGGGGGCTGAGGTGTACGAGCAGTACTTC.

This rearrangement joins TRBV5-1 to TRBJ1-1; the match to TRBD1 covers 7 bases. The trim removed 4 bases at V and 3 bases at J, leaving 3 bases unmatched. Germline values: CDR1 SGHRS, CDR2 YFSETQ. The CDR3 has 13 residues. The CDR3 region has the DNA TGCGCCAGCAGCCTGGGACAGCACACTGAAGCTTTCTTT. The encoded protein is CASSLGQHTEAFF.

V and J are TRBV21-1 and TRBJ2-7; the tabulated D call, TRBD1, remains unverified against the DNA. TRBV21-1 is a known pseudogene. CDR3 size: 17 residues. CDR3 loop: CASLQGTQGRLAYEQYF. The DNA for the CDR3 is TGTGCCAGCCTCCAGGGAACCCAGGGAAGACTCGCCTACGAGCAGTACTTC.

The chain's CDR3 is CASRDRGLSNQPQHF. CDR3 sequence (DNA): TGTGCCAGCAGGGACAGGGGGCTGAGCAATCAGCCCCAGCATTTT. The chain combines TRBV2 with TRBJ1-5, with 11 bases matching TRBD1. CDR1 is SNHLY, CDR2 FYNNEI, per germline. The CDR3 runs 15 residues. Unmatched junction bases numbered 2, after V lost 6 bases and J lost 1 base.

To note about this clone: This CDR3 is also generated by other DNA sequences in the sample. The CDR3, as DNA: TGTGCCAGCAGCTTAGGCGGGCAGGGAGGCTACGAGCAGTACTTC. Translation gives CASSLGGQGGYEQYF. The chain joins TRBV7-2 to TRBJ2-7, with a tentative D call TRBD2 (6 bases). Germline V CDR1 and CDR2: SGHTA, FQGNSA. The CDR3 is 15 residues long. V lost 1 base to trimming and J lost 3 bases, with 13 bases between them.

This chain joins TRBV19 and TRBJ2-1; possibly TRBD2 for D (6 bases). The germline V gene has CDR1 LNHDA and CDR2 SQIVND (reference sequence). The CDR3 consists of 14 residues. Trimming took off 5 bases at V and 4 bases at J, with 12 bases between the two ends. The CDR3 spells CASSQTSMYNEQFF. The CDR3 bases are TGTGCCAGTAGTCAAACTAGCATGTACAATGAGCAGTTCTTC.

The V gene is TRBV5-1, the J gene TRBJ2-3; D remains ambiguous. Trimming removed 0 bases from V and 4 bases from J, with 9 bases in between. Germline V gives CDR1 SGHRS, CDR2 YFSETQ. CDR3 size: 14 residues. CDR3 nucleotide sequence: TGCGCCAGCAGCTTGGAATCGGTCGCAGATACGCAGTATTTT. Translation gives CASSLESVADTQYF.

This clone turned up a few times. CDR3: CASSLRENQPQHF. The CDR3 DNA sequence: TGTGCCAGCAGCTTACGGGAGAATCAGCCCCAGCATTTT. The chain carries TRBV7-9 and TRBJ1-5; D unresolved. Germline loops: CDR1 SEHNR, CDR2 FQNEAQ (reference sequence). V was clipped by 2 bases and J by 4 bases, with 6 bases between them. The CDR3 loop spans 13 amino acids. Full variable domain (missing parts from reference TRBV7-9 and TRBJ1-5): DTGVSQNPRHKITKRGQNVTFRCDPISEHNRLYWYRQTLGQGPEFLTYFQNEAQLEKSRLLSDRFSAERPKGSFSTLEIQRTEQGDSAMYLCASSLRENQPQHFGDGTRLSIL.

This clone was seen only once. J is TRBJ2-7 and V is TRBV30; maybe TRBD2 (6 bases). Trimming stripped 8 bases from V and 1 base from J, with 12 bases between. Germline V gives CDR1 GTSNPN, CDR2 SVGIG (reference sequence). This CDR3 has 12 amino acids. CDR3 protein: CAGEADSYEQYF. Here the CDR3 DNA reads TGTGCCGGGGAGGCGGATTCCTACGAGCAGTACTTC.

About this clone itself: Other DNA sequences in this sample translate to the same CDR3. For the CDR3, the DNA is TGTGCCAGCAGCTTAGGGACAGGGGATGGCTACACCTTC. This translates into CASSLGTGDGYTF. This chain links TRBV7-2 with TRBJ1-2, with 9 nucleotides matching TRBD1. The V segment lost 1 base and the J segment 6 bases; nucleotides outside the gene matches: 0. The CDR3 has 13 amino acids. Per germline, CDR1 SGHTA and CDR2 FQGNSA.

The chain is built from TRBV6-4 and TRBJ2-3, with 14 bases lining up with TRBD2. Trimming at V came to 6 bases and at J to 6 bases, leaving 8 bases not matched to a gene. Germline loops: CDR1 MRHNA, CDR2 SNTAGT. There are 16 residues in the CDR3. Written as DNA, the CDR3 is TGTGCCAGCAGGGGGACTAGCGGGGGCCAGGGGGATACGCAGTATTTT. This gives the protein CASRGTSGGQGDTQYF.

V and J are TRBV30 and TRBJ1-2, with a weak D call TRBD1 (5 bases). Trimming stripped 0 bases from V and 0 bases from J, with 11 bases between. CDR1 GTSNPN and CDR2 SVGIG come from the germline V gene (reference sequence). This CDR3 spans 15 amino acids. This CDR3 is CAWSVKGPSNYGYTF. The CDR3 DNA is TGTGCCTGGAGTGTAAAGGGGCCTTCTAACTATGGCTACACCTTC.

The chain is built from TRBV7-2 and TRBJ2-7; perhaps TRBD1 as D (6 bases). Germline V gene data show CDR1 as SGHTA and CDR2 as FQGNSA. The CDR3 sequence is 13 residues long. V gave up 5 bases and J gave up 6 bases, with 14 bases separating them. For the CDR3, the DNA is TGTGCCAGCAGCCTGGACAGCTCGGGCGAGCAGTACTTC. Protein product: CASSLDSSGEQYF.

This chain uses TRBV11-2 with TRBJ2-1, with 7 bases aligning to TRBD1. Per the germline V gene, CDR1 is SGHAT and CDR2 is FQNNGV. With V trimmed by 5 bases and J by 6 bases, 7 bases remained unmatched. The CDR3 consists of 14 residues. The CDR3 DNA sequence: TGTGCCAGCAGCGGCCCCGGGACAGCCAATGAGCAGTTCTTC. Its translation: CASSGPGTANEQFF.

The chain has TRBV7-2 and TRBJ1-1; D call uncertain. Germline V gene sequence: CDR1 SGHTA, CDR2 FQGNSA. The CDR3 is 16 amino acids. V was pared by 1 base and J by 1 base, with 13 bases between. CDR3 DNA: TGTGCCAGCAGCTTAGGAGGGAACAGACCGAACACTGAAGCTTTCTTT. It codes for CASSLGGNRPNTEAFF.

The V and J genes are TRBV5-4 and TRBJ1-6; TRBD1 matches at 8 bases. This CDR3 spans 17 amino acids. Trimming cost V 4 bases and J 4 bases; bases outside gene matches: 10. Germline V gene lookup returns CDR1 SGHNT and CDR2 YYREEE (reference sequence). CDR3 DNA: TGTGCCAGCAGCAACACAGGGGGAGGTTTTTATAATTCACCCCTCCACTTT. Translation gives CASSNTGGGFYNSPLHF.

CDR3 in DNA: TGTGCCAGCAGCGCGGGACCTGGTTACGAGCAGTACTTC. Amino acid sequence: CASSAGPGYEQYF. The chain has TRBV7-3 and TRBJ2-7; maybe TRBD2 (6 bases). This CDR3 has 13 amino acids. The germline V and J ends were trimmed by 5 bases and 4 bases, with 12 bases remaining between them. Germline V gene sequence: CDR1 SGHTA, CDR2 FQGTGA.

V usage is TRBV2 and J usage is TRBJ1-6, with TRBD1 matching over 7 bases. CDR3 length: 15 residues. The trim removed 2 bases at V and 5 bases at J, leaving 3 bases unmatched. Germline loops: CDR1 SNHLY, CDR2 FYNNEI. Written as DNA, the CDR3 is TGTGCCAGCAGTGAAATCGGGACAGATAATTCACCCCTCCACTTT. Its protein is CASSEIGTDNSPLHF.

This chain joins TRBV19 and TRBJ1-1; 8 bases are a match to TRBD1. This CDR3 has 15 residues. The V gene end was trimmed by 9 bases and the J gene end by 1 base; junction bases not matched to a gene: 10. Germline-derived CDR1 and CDR2 are LNHDA and SQIVND (reference sequence). The CDR3 here is CARHRQGTQNTEAFF. Here the CDR3 DNA reads TGTGCCAGACATCGACAGGGGACCCAGAACACTGAAGCTTTCTTT.

The J gene is TRBJ1-2, the V gene TRBV29-1; TRBD1 aligns across 8 bases. This CDR3 is 14 amino acids long. Germline assignment: CDR1 SQVTM and CDR2 ANQGSEA. V was clipped by 7 bases and J by 4 bases; unmatched bases: 11. The chain's CDR3 is CSAQDREPPYGYTF. The CDR3 bases are TGCAGCGCCCAGGACAGGGAACCTCCCTATGGCTACACCTTC.

The rearrangement joins TRBV2 to TRBJ2-1, with 10 bases lining up with TRBD2. CDR1 and CDR2 (germline): SNHLY, FYNNEI. The CDR3 sequence is 16 residues long. Trimming at V came to 5 bases and at J to 2 bases, leaving 6 bases not matched to a gene. The CDR3 sequence: CASSPFSGGTYNEQFF. The CDR3 region has the DNA TGTGCCAGCAGTCCCTTTAGCGGGGGGACCTACAATGAGCAGTTCTTC.

This chain connects TRBV6-5 to TRBJ1-2; 11 bases match TRBD1. V was pared by 6 bases and J by 4 bases, with 7 bases of the junction left unmatched. The germline gives CDR1 MNHEY, CDR2 SVGAGI. The length of the CDR3 is 15 residues. CDR3 sequence reads: CASRTGQGDSYGYTF. The DNA for the CDR3 is TGTGCCAGCAGAACGGGACAGGGGGATTCCTATGGCTACACCTTC.

The chain links TRBV30 to TRBJ2-3; 7 nucleotides match TRBD1. Per the germline V gene, CDR1 is GTSNPN and CDR2 is SVGIG (reference sequence). The ends lost 5 bases at V and 9 bases at J; junction bases unmatched: 8. The CDR3 spans 12 residues. The DNA of the CDR3 is TGTGCCTGGGGGGGAACAGGGGACACGCAGTATTTT. Its protein product is CAWGGTGDTQYF.

J is TRBJ1-1 and V is TRBV6-1; a possible D gene is TRBD1 (5 bases). CDR3 size: 12 residues. The germline V and J ends were trimmed by 7 bases and 9 bases, with 15 bases remaining between them. The V gene's germline CDR1 is MNHNS and CDR2 SASEGT. Here the CDR3 reads CASKVGAGQAFF. In DNA, the CDR3 is TGTGCCAGCAAAGTTGGGGCAGGCCAAGCTTTCTTT.

The rearrangement uses TRBV10-1 and TRBJ2-3; 13 nucleotides agree with TRBD2. This CDR3 has 22 amino acids. V was clipped by 5 bases and J by 4 bases; unmatched bases: 24. From germline, CDR1 is WNHNN and CDR2 SYGVQD (reference sequence). CDR3 amino acids: CASSSSSFTRLAGGERPDTQYF. The CDR3 DNA sequence: TGCGCCAGCAGTTCCTCCAGTTTCACCAGACTAGCGGGGGGAGAGAGGCCAGATACGCAGTATTTT.

V is TRBV10-3 and J is TRBJ2-3, with D possibly TRBD2 on 7 matching bases. The CDR3 is 13 amino acids. V lost 8 bases to trimming and J lost 1 base, with 10 bases between them. Looked up from germline, CDR1 is ENHRY and CDR2 is SYGVKD. CDR3 sequence reads: CAIEGGGTDTQYF. The DNA of the CDR3 is TGTGCCATCGAGGGGGGGGGCACAGATACGCAGTATTTT.